The count of the clone carrying this T cell receptor beta chain is one. Its antigen is as yet unknown. Construction of TCR beta libraries relied on iRepertoire HTBI primers and on Arm-PCR targeting CDR3 regions. TCRdb independently ran MiXCR on the multiplex PCR reads; one entry per CDR3 protein. The table records 650,000 to 700,000 distinct CDR3 sequences, about 30% of them present only once. Time point meaning: persistent/refractory GD, antithyroid drugs over 5 years with positive TRAb. PBMC RNA was the source of the TCR library. This sample stems from a study of regulatory T cells in long-lasting Graves disease. On the study more broadly: Over 5 years of antithyroid drugs plus positive TSH receptor antibodies defined persistent Graves' disease.

Study-wide results and limits: A limited number of samples was an acknowledged limitation.

After removal of 8 bases from V and 4 bases from J, the junction contained 7 bases not matched to a gene. This CDR3 spans 14 amino acids. Germline CDR1 is SGHTA and CDR2 is FQGNSA. This receptor was identified in a female donor with Graves disease. The starting material was peripheral blood mononuclear cells (PBMCs), obtained when the disease was refractory, from a patient treated with antithyroid drugs. The chain joins TRBV7-2 to TRBJ1-3; 8 bases fit TRBD1. The CDR3 spells CASGRQGQGNTIYF. The CDR3 DNA follows: TGTGCCAGCGGAAGACAGGGGCAAGGAAACACCATATATTTT.